The entry that follows covers one TCR beta chain sequence. Its cognate antigen is unknown. TCRdb recomputed calls from the 5' RACE reads with MiXCR, one row per CDR3 protein. The sample lists approximately 550,000 distinct CDR3 sequences, roughly 14% occurring once. These data originate in a study of T cells after yellow fever vaccination. As for the study in general: Fractions low in cell number were prepared with SMART-Seq v4 Ultra Low Input.

The CDR3 is made up of 19 amino acids. CDR1 MNHNS and CDR2 SASEGT come from the germline V gene. With 4 bases removed from V and 0 bases from J, the gap between germline ends came to 19 bases. Study-wide results and caveats: Among all clonotypes, a small share was observed in both CD4 and CD8 compartments. Among primary-vaccination clones, most reappeared after the booster, at 96% for CD4 and around 90% for CD8.

The rearrangement uses TRBV6-1 and TRBJ2-6; no firm D call. This sample comprised PBMCs, obtained on the day of the yellow fever booster vaccination. This receptor was obtained from a young man who received the YFV17D yellow fever vaccine. In DNA, the CDR3 is TGTGCCAGCAGTGTGTTCCCCCAACAGATAAGCTCTGGGGCCAACGTCCTGACTTTC. It yields the protein CASSVFPQQISSGANVLTF.